This T cell receptor (beta chain) was captured by sequencing in a study of response to subunit inactivated influenza vaccine. General study findings and limits: The authors offered the suggestion that each seasonal influenza vaccination recruits few new T cells.

Note on this clonotype: Its antigen remains unidentified.

The CDR3 spans 13 residues. Trimming pared 2 bases from V and 5 bases from J, leaving 9 bases between. One entry per CDR3 protein results from TCRdb running MiXCR on the RT-PCR reads. The data contain more than 150,000 distinct CDR3 sequences, around 11% of them singletons. This TCR was sampled from a man aged 50 to 69 who received an inactivated influenza vaccine. The chain joins TRBV12-3 or TRBV12-4 to TRBJ2-5; no clear D. The sample here was CD8+ T cells sorted from PBMCs, taken roughly 24 months after vaccination. CDR3 nucleotides: TGTGCCAGCAGTTTATACCTTCACGAGACCCAGTACTTC. Its translation: CASSLYLHETQYF.